A selection of T cell receptor beta chains follows, all from one sample in a study of cytomegalovirus exposure and HLA in healthy donors. The table came from immunoSEQ multiplex PCR; TCRdb's copy has only in-frame clones and leaves some out. The table for this sample gives 95,000 to 150,000 clones. What was sequenced was PBMCs. The receptors come from a man aged 30-40 years in good health and CMV-seronegative. Each CDR3 is given with its conserved first and last residue. Fields, in order: V gene, D gene, J gene, CDR3 protein, CDR3 DNA. The D gene is left open where the match is weak.

TRBV11-3,.,TRBJ1-1,CASSLRGGTEAFF,TGTGCCAGCAGCCTAAGGGGAGGGACTGAAGCTTTCTTT
TRBV4-1,.,TRBJ2-5,CASSQGMGAGETQYF,TGCGCCAGCAGCCAAGGCATGGGGGCAGGGGAGACCCAGTACTTC
TRBV28,.,TRBJ1-1,CASSLSGSEKAFF,TGTGCCAGCAGTTTATCTGGGAGTGAGAAAGCTTTCTTT
TRBV4-3,TRBD2,TRBJ2-7,CASSQGLAGPSYEQYF,TGCGCCAGCAGCCAAGGACTAGCGGGGCCCTCCTACGAGCAGTACTTC
TRBV14,.,TRBJ1-2,CASSPPSGNYGYTF,TGTGCCAGCAGCCCCCCCTCGGGGAACTATGGCTACACCTTC
TRBV10-3,TRBD1,TRBJ1-1,CAISEDRGSTEAFF,TGTGCCATCAGCGAGGACAGGGGAAGCACTGAAGCTTTCTTT
TRBV11-2,TRBD1,TRBJ2-7,CASSPWAGTGYEQYF,TGTGCCAGCAGCCCCTGGGCGGGGACAGGGTACGAGCAGTACTTC
TRBV27,.,TRBJ2-1,CASSPRYNEQFF,TGTGCCAGCAGTCCCCGCTATAATGAGCAGTTCTTC
TRBV11-3,TRBD1,TRBJ2-5,CASSLRGQGSETQYF,TGTGCCAGCAGCTTACGGGGACAGGGGTCTGAGACCCAGTACTTC
TRBV28,.,TRBJ1-6,CASRTPSGGLSSPLHF,TGTGCCAGCAGGACCCCCTCCGGAGGGTTGAGCTCACCCCTCCACTTT
TRBV4-2,.,TRBJ2-5,CASSQEARSETQYF,TGTGCCAGCAGCCAAGAGGCTAGATCAGAGACCCAGTACTTC
TRBV4-2,.,TRBJ2-5,CASSQGNRDETQYF,TGTGCCAGCAGCCAAGGAAACAGGGATGAGACCCAGTACTTC
TRBV27,.,TRBJ2-5,CASGQLPGGLLQETQYF,TGTGCCAGCGGCCAACTCCCCGGGGGACTCCTCCAAGAGACCCAGTACTTC
TRBV28,.,TRBJ1-5,CASSLGGGYSNQPQHF,TGTGCCAGCAGTTTAGGGGGGGGCTATAGCAATCAGCCCCAGCATTTT
TRBV18,TRBD1,TRBJ2-1,CASSRETGFYNEQFF,TGTGCCAGCTCACGCGAGACAGGGTTCTACAATGAGCAGTTCTTC
TRBV28,TRBD2,TRBJ2-2,CASSFPSGRATGELFF,TGTGCCAGCAGTTTCCCCAGCGGGAGGGCCACCGGGGAGCTGTTTTTT
TRBV4-2,.,TRBJ1-1,CASSQDPGINTEAFF,TGTGCCAGCAGCCAAGATCCGGGTATCAACACTGAAGCTTTCTTT
TRBV28,.,TRBJ2-7,CASRKRFTGQFYEQYF,TGTGCCAGCAGGAAAAGGTTCACAGGCCAATTCTACGAGCAGTACTTC
TRBV7-2,.,TRBJ1-2,CASSLVSRVGYTF,TGTGCCAGCAGCTTAGTGAGCAGGGTTGGCTACACCTTC
TRBV19,.,TRBJ1-2,CASSIAQGQRGNYGYTF,TGTGCCAGTAGTATTGCCCAGGGGCAGAGGGGGAACTATGGCTACACCTTC
TRBV5-6,.,TRBJ2-1,CASSVGPGGSYNEQFF,TGTGCCAGCAGCGTGGGACCCGGGGGCTCCTACAATGAGCAGTTCTTC
TRBV9,TRBD2,TRBJ2-3,CASSVGGLALDTQYF,TGTGCCAGCAGCGTTGGAGGACTAGCATTAGATACGCAGTATTTT
TRBV7-3,TRBD1,TRBJ2-4,CASSLYPGQDTSLAKNIQYF,TGTGCCAGCAGCTTGTACCCGGGACAGGACACTTCCTTAGCCAAAAACATTCAGTACTTC
TRBV7-8,TRBD2,TRBJ2-1,CASSKGLAGGHPYNEQFF,TGTGCCAGCAGCAAGGGACTAGCGGGAGGGCATCCCTACAATGAGCAGTTCTTC
TRBV19,.,TRBJ1-1,CASSGQLNTEAFF,TGTGCCAGTAGTGGACAGCTGAACACTGAAGCTTTCTTT
TRBV10-2,TRBD1,TRBJ1-5,CASRETGGNQPQHF,TGCGCCAGCAGGGAGACAGGGGGAAATCAGCCCCAGCATTTT
TRBV7-8,.,TRBJ2-1,CASSPDREWSSYNEQFF,TGTGCCAGCAGTCCTGACCGGGAGTGGAGCTCCTACAATGAGCAGTTCTTC
TRBV6-6,.,TRBJ1-4,CASTRTATNEKLFF,TGTGCCAGCACGCGGACAGCAACTAATGAAAAACTGTTTTTT
TRBV5-6,TRBD1,TRBJ2-7,CASSLVGTGGYEQYF,TGTGCCAGCAGCTTGGTCGGGACAGGGGGCTACGAGCAGTACTTC
TRBV13,TRBD2,TRBJ2-3,CASSGRGLASSTDTQYF,TGTGCCAGCAGCGGACGAGGACTAGCCTCGAGCACAGATACGCAGTATTTT
TRBV10-3,TRBD1,TRBJ2-5,CAISDLRTGNQETQYF,TGTGCCATCAGTGATTTGAGGACAGGGAACCAAGAGACCCAGTACTTC
TRBV29-1,TRBD2,TRBJ2-1,CSTGLAGGNEQFF,TGCAGCACGGGACTAGCGGGAGGTAATGAGCAGTTCTTC
TRBV7-9,.,TRBJ1-6,CASSLVQSPLHF,TGTGCCAGCAGCTTAGTACAATCACCCCTCCACTTT
TRBV29-1,TRBD1,TRBJ2-1,CSVEKVTGGSGGVQFF,TGCAGCGTTGAAAAAGTGACAGGGGGCTCGGGGGGGGTGCAGTTCTTC
TRBV5-4,TRBD2,TRBJ2-3,CASSPWRGSTDTQYF,TGTGCCAGCAGCCCGTGGCGGGGGAGCACAGATACGCAGTATTTT
TRBV7-2,.,TRBJ2-2,CASKRTVVTGELFF,TGTGCCAGCAAGAGGACAGTGGTGACCGGGGAGCTGTTTTTT
TRBV9,.,TRBJ1-3,CASSSGGSPGSGNTIYF,TGTGCCAGCAGCTCCGGAGGTAGTCCTGGCAGTGGAAACACCATATATTTT
TRBV6-5,TRBD2,TRBJ2-7,CASSPRTRRYEQYF,TGTGCCAGCAGTCCTCGGACTAGGCGCTACGAGCAGTACTTC
TRBV27,TRBD1,TRBJ1-1,CASSTWDSSNTEAFF,TGTGCCAGCAGTACCTGGGACAGCTCGAACACTGAAGCTTTCTTT
TRBV4-3,.,TRBJ1-2,CASSQGLRDKDDGYTF,TGCGCCAGCAGCCAAGGGCTACGGGACAAGGATGACGGCTACACCTTC
TRBV6-5,.,TRBJ1-5,CARPCGQPQHF,TGTGCCAGGCCCTGCGGTCAGCCCCAGCATTTT
TRBV28,.,TRBJ1-3,CASSLQSVHTIYF,TGTGCCAGCAGTTTACAATCGGTGCACACCATATATTTT
TRBV28,TRBD2,TRBJ2-2,CASSPLAATNTGELFF,TGTGCCAGCAGTCCGCTAGCGGCTACGAACACCGGGGAGCTGTTTTTT
TRBV2,.,TRBJ1-2,CASSEAIDSDYGYTF,TGTGCCAGCAGTGAAGCCATAGACAGCGACTATGGCTACACCTTC
TRBV2,.,TRBJ2-7,CASSPSRSSYEQYF,TGTGCCAGCAGCCCCTCCCGGTCATCCTACGAGCAGTACTTC
TRBV6-5,.,TRBJ1-6,CASGRWGDSPLHF,TGTGCCAGCGGACGGTGGGGGGATTCACCCCTCCACTTT
TRBV28,.,TRBJ1-5,CASARGGGAPHQPQHF,TGCGCCAGCGCCCGCGGCGGGGGCGCTCCCCATCAGCCCCAGCATTTT
TRBV30,TRBD2,TRBJ2-1,CAWSLDSGANNEQFF,TGTGCCTGGAGTCTGGATAGCGGGGCCAACAATGAGCAGTTCTTC
TRBV28,.,TRBJ1-5,CASSFRVLGRGYSNQPQHF,TGTGCCAGCAGTTTTCGTGTATTAGGGAGGGGTTATAGCAATCAGCCCCAGCATTTT
TRBV4-2,TRBD2,TRBJ2-2,CASSSFSGRTGELFF,TGTGCCAGCAGTTCCTTTAGCGGGAGGACCGGGGAGCTGTTTTTT
TRBV10-3,.,TRBJ2-6,CAISAGRLSGANVLTF,TGTGCCATCTCCGCGGGACGCCTCTCTGGGGCCAACGTCCTGACTTTC
TRBV7-9,.,TRBJ2-1,CASSSGQPSYNEQFF,TGTGCCAGCAGCTCCGGACAGCCCTCCTACAATGAGCAGTTCTTC
TRBV5-1,.,TRBJ1-5,CASSLRGNQPQHF,TGCGCCAGCAGCTTGAGGGGGAATCAGCCCCAGCATTTT
TRBV6-5,TRBD2,TRBJ2-5,CASSYVTSGRETQYF,TGTGCCAGCAGTTACGTGACTAGCGGAAGGGAGACCCAGTACTTC